These T cell receptor beta chains were read from a single sample in a study of cytomegalovirus exposure and HLA in healthy donors. Sequenced by immunoSEQ multiplex PCR; TCRdb stores in-frame clones only, minus some. The sample has roughly 190,000 clones, over 80% seen once. The sample taken for sequencing was PBMCs. Every receptor here comes from a woman aged 50 to 60 in good health and CMV-seropositive. CDR3s leave out the opening cysteine and the closing phenylalanine or tryptophan.

v_gene: TRBV11-2
CDR3aa: ASSPRQGRYQETQY

v_gene: TRBV6-5
CDR3aa: ASTLGAGGIYEQY

v_gene: TRBV10-3
CDR3aa: AISGEMNTEAF

v_gene: TRBV5-8
CDR3aa: ASSPSLGGEKLF

v_gene: TRBV28
CDR3aa: ASSGQIYEQY

v_gene: TRBV5-4
CDR3aa: ASSLITADTQY

v_gene: TRBV5-1
CDR3aa: ASSLDLGQRIGYT

v_gene: TRBV5-4
CDR3aa: ASSLDRTNSPLH

v_gene: TRBV28
CDR3aa: ASRDRENYGYT

v_gene: TRBV19
CDR3aa: ASSTGVEQPQH

v_gene: TRBV6-5
CDR3aa: ATRDRRGAKNIQY

v_gene: TRBV18
CDR3aa: ASSPRGTGMNTEAF

v_gene: TRBV9
CDR3aa: ASSVDPYWGAGANVLT

v_gene: TRBV7-2
CDR3aa: ASSGSGDNTGELF

v_gene: TRBV30
CDR3aa: AWSPSRGIQY

v_gene: TRBV5-1
CDR3aa: ASSLDGGGRTQY

v_gene: TRBV28
CDR3aa: ASGGKAF

v_gene: TRBV19
CDR3aa: ASSGSSNQPQH

v_gene: TRBV5-4
CDR3aa: ASSFLAGDEQF

v_gene: TRBV18
CDR3aa: ASSPGTEGGDEQY

v_gene: TRBV4-1
CDR3aa: ASSHQNEKLF

v_gene: TRBV7-9
CDR3aa: ASSFSGGETQY

v_gene: TRBV13
CDR3aa: ASSLRGQSSYDGYT

v_gene: TRBV2
CDR3aa: ASSDADIDYNQPQH

v_gene: TRBV6-5
CDR3aa: ASRFDRGRTGELF

v_gene: TRBV6-1
CDR3aa: ASSEIAGICTMNTEAF

v_gene: TRBV6-4
CDR3aa: ASRTESGSYNEQF

v_gene: TRBV4-2
CDR3aa: ASSQGQPGYEQY

v_gene: TRBV6-5
CDR3aa: ASSEDLPNIQY

v_gene: TRBV6-6
CDR3aa: ASSERWDTIY

v_gene: TRBV5-4
CDR3aa: ASSPDSATNEKLF

v_gene: TRBV4-2
CDR3aa: ASSQDKGGVGYT

v_gene: TRBV6-1
CDR3aa: ASKFGGAGTDTQY

v_gene: TRBV4-2
CDR3aa: ASSQDRGGDGYT

v_gene: TRBV7-9
CDR3aa: ASSLVPREDYGYT

v_gene: TRBV7-2
CDR3aa: ASRDYSTDTQY

v_gene: TRBV5-6
CDR3aa: ASSRGLSSYEQY

v_gene: TRBV5-4
CDR3aa: ASSLGQVNYGYT

v_gene: TRBV30
CDR3aa: AWSIRLRGGIGELF

v_gene: TRBV27
CDR3aa: ASRRQGNNYGYT

v_gene: TRBV5-1
CDR3aa: ASSLGTGVSNQPQH

v_gene: TRBV28
CDR3aa: ASSNSGTGDSPLH

v_gene: TRBV19
CDR3aa: ASTETPGQGAYGYT

v_gene: TRBV14
CDR3aa: ASSHPRGFSDTQY

v_gene: TRBV7-3
CDR3aa: ASSGQVSGNNEQF

v_gene: TRBV4-1
CDR3aa: ASSQEASGGDEQY